A single sample gave rise to the 25 T cell receptor beta chains below, sequenced in a study of CD8+ T cells in alopecia areata. Regarding treatment: oral pan-JAK inhibitor, 5-10 mg twice daily. Once RNA had been extracted, it was reverse transcribed into cDNA to act as the sequencing template. Produced via immunoSEQ multiplex PCR; TCRdb's table is partial and in-frame only. The data contain some 120,000 clones, under 60% of them singletons. The sequencing used CD8+ T cells sorted from blood, collected at week 24, from a patient treated with tofacitinib. These receptor sequences come from a human donor with alopecia areata.

This chain uses TRBV4-2 with TRBJ1-2; D is undetermined. Germline-derived CDR1 and CDR2 are LGHNA and YNFKEQ. V was trimmed by 0 bases and J by 10 bases, leaving 6 bases between them. CDR3 size: 11 residues. Here the CDR3 reads CASSQDPAYTF. CDR3 DNA: TGTGCCAGCAGCCAAGATCCGGCCTACACCTTC.

The table lists this clone with many counts. The chain carries TRBV30 and TRBJ2-2, with TRBD2 identical over 9 bases. The CDR3 has 16 amino acids. V gave up 0 bases and J gave up 5 bases; unmatched junction bases: 7. The germline V gene encodes CDR1 GTSNPN and CDR2 SVGIG (reference sequence). The DNA of the CDR3 is TGTGCCTGGAGTGTACGTGGTAGCGGGGGTACCGGGGAGCTGTTTTTT. This translates into CAWSVRGSGGTGELFF.

CDR3 in DNA: TGTGCTAGTGGTTTGACTTCGGGACTAGCGAGTTACACCGGGGAGCTGTTTTTT. The encoded protein is CASGLTSGLASYTGELFF. The V and J genes are TRBV12-5 and TRBJ2-2; 10 bases fit TRBD2. The V segment lost 2 bases and the J segment 3 bases; nucleotides outside the gene matches: 9. CDR1 and CDR2 from the germline V gene are LGHNT and FRNRAP. The CDR3 loop spans 18 amino acids.

This clone was observed a handful of times. The chain has TRBV19 and TRBJ2-7; a weak D match, TRBD1 (6 bases). Per the germline V gene, CDR1 is LNHDA and CDR2 is SQIVND (reference sequence). V shed 4 bases and J shed 3 bases, with 10 bases lying between them. CDR3 length: 13 amino acids. This CDR3 reads CASSTGHFYEQYF. CDR3 coding DNA: TGTGCCAGTAGTACGGGACACTTCTACGAGCAGTACTTC. Combining the CDR3 with reference TRBV19 and TRBJ2-7 gives the whole variable domain DGGITQSPKYLFRKEGQNVTLSCEQNLNHDAMYWYRQDPGQGLRLIYYSQIVNDFQKGDIAEGYSVSREKKESFPLTVTSAQKNPTAFYLCASSTGHFYEQYFGPGTRLTVT.

Only a few counts were recorded for this clone. The chain employs TRBV7-8 and TRBJ1-2, with D unclear. CDR3 length: 14 amino acids. V lost 2 bases to trimming and J lost 5 bases, with 12 bases between them. CDR1 is SGHVS and CDR2 is FQNEAQ in the germline V gene. The CDR3 protein is CASSLPDVLYGYTF. CDR3 bases: TGTGCCAGCAGCTTACCTGACGTTCTATATGGCTACACCTTC. The full variable domain, completed using reference TRBV7-8 and TRBJ1-2, is GAGVSQSPRYKVAKRGQDVALRCDPISGHVSLFWYQQALGQGPEFLTYFQNEAQLDKSGLPSDRFFAERPEGSVSTLKIQRTQQEDSAVYLCASSLPDVLYGYTFGSGTRLTVV.

The CDR3 DNA sequence: TGTGCCAGCAGCTTCCCCTCAACCGGGGCCAGCGAGCAGTACTTC. Its protein is CASSFPSTGASEQYF. The gene calls are TRBV7-9 and TRBJ2-7, with D tentatively TRBD1 or TRBD2 (5 bases each). Germline V lookup: CDR1 SEHNR, CDR2 FQNEAQ (reference sequence). V gave up 3 bases and J gave up 6 bases, with 18 bases separating them. The CDR3 has 15 amino acids.

V and J are TRBV30 and TRBJ1-2; D is unclear. V was trimmed by 4 bases and J by 4 bases, leaving 13 bases between them. Looked up from germline, CDR1 is GTSNPN and CDR2 is SVGIG (reference sequence). The CDR3 totals 13 residues. This chain's CDR3 is CAWTLDSTYGYTF. The CDR3 DNA reads TGTGCCTGGACTCTTGACTCGACCTATGGCTACACCTTC.

This chain links TRBV30 with TRBJ2-7; D not certain. Looked up from germline, CDR1 is GTSNPN and CDR2 is SVGIG (reference sequence). V was pared by 7 bases and J by 2 bases, with 12 bases between. CDR3 length: 12 amino acids. The CDR3 DNA sequence: TGTGCCTCATCGTGGGAAACCTACGAGCAGTACTTC. Translating gives CASSWETYEQYF.

In DNA, the CDR3 is TGTGCCAGCAGCTTAACGTTTGGGACAGCCCACAATGAGCAGTTCTTC. This gives the protein CASSLTFGTAHNEQFF. The chain uses TRBV7-3 and TRBJ2-1, with 7 bases that match TRBD1. J gave up 5 bases and V 0 bases, and 7 bases lay outside the gene matches. This CDR3 region has 16 residues. Germline V gene sequence: CDR1 SGHTA, CDR2 FQGTGA. Variable domain in full (rest from reference TRBV7-3 and TRBJ2-1): GAGVSQTPSNKVTEKGKYVELRCDPISGHTALYWYRQSLGQGPEFLIYFQGTGAADDSGLPNDRFFAVRPEGSVSTLKIQRTERGDSAVYLCASSLTFGTAHNEQFFGPGTRLTVL.

The chain combines TRBV13 with TRBJ2-1, with no clear D. The germline V gene encodes CDR1 PRHDT and CDR2 FYEKMQ (reference sequence). The V gene lost 4 bases and the J gene lost 3 bases, with 19 bases spanning the gap. The CDR3 is 17 amino acids. The CDR3 DNA reads TGTGCCAGCAGCTCATCCCTCGAAGGGATTTACTACAATGAGCAGTTCTTC. Its translation: CASSSSLEGIYYNEQFF.

This chain uses TRBV5-6 with TRBJ2-7, with 7 bases that match TRBD1. CDR3 length equals 15 residues. J was trimmed by 3 bases and V by 3 bases; bases with no gene match: 9. Germline CDR1 reads SGHDT; CDR2 reads YYEEEE. The CDR3 coding sequence is TGTGCCAGCAGCTCCAGACAGGGCAAGATCTACGAGCAGTACTTC. This gives the protein CASSSRQGKIYEQYF.

Worth noting for this clone: Other DNA sequences in this sample translate to the same CDR3. The V call is TRBV30, the J call TRBJ2-7; D is unclear. In germline, CDR1 is GTSNPN, CDR2 SVGIG (reference sequence). Trimming left V 0 bases short and J 4 bases short, with 4 bases between. CDR3 length: 11 amino acids. DNA for the CDR3: TGTGCCTGGAGTGTAAGTTACGAGCAGTACTTC. This codes for CAWSVSYEQYF.

The rearrangement joins TRBV5-1 to TRBJ2-2, with D maybe TRBD1 (6 bases). This CDR3 region has 16 residues. V lost 2 bases and J lost 1, with 12 bases in between. Germline CDR1 is SGHRS and CDR2 is YFSETQ. The CDR3, as DNA: TGCGCCAGCAGCTTCACCAGGGGCCAGAACACCGGGGAGCTGTTTTTT. Translated, it gives CASSFTRGQNTGELFF.

This clone appeared a few times. The V call is TRBV29-1, the J call TRBJ2-2, with TRBD1 identical over 7 bases. CDR1 and CDR2 from the germline V gene are SQVTM and ANQGSEA. The V segment lost 5 bases and the J segment 5 bases; nucleotides outside the gene matches: 5. The CDR3 is made up of 13 amino acids. The CDR3 sequence: CSVRTGRTGELFF. In DNA form, the CDR3 reads TGCAGCGTTCGGACAGGACGGACCGGGGAGCTGTTTTTT.

CDR3 amino acids: CASSLGTREAFF. CDR3 nucleotide sequence: TGTGCCAGCAGCTTAGGGACCCGCGAAGCTTTCTTT. The chain uses TRBV13 and TRBJ1-1; no firm D call. From germline, CDR1 is PRHDT and CDR2 FYEKMQ (reference sequence). V lost 0 bases and J 8 bases, leaving 7 bases between the germline ends. This CDR3 has 12 amino acids. Full variable domain (rest looked up from reference TRBV13 and TRBJ1-1): AAGVIQSPRHLIKEKRETATLKCYPIPRHDTVYWYQQGPGQDPQFLISFYEKMQSDKGSIPDRFSAQQFSDYHSELNMSSLELGDSALYFCASSLGTREAFFGQGTRLTVV.

The chain couples TRBV7-8 to TRBJ1-5; the D is unclear. The CDR3 runs to 15 residues. V lost 0 bases, J lost 3 bases, and 9 bases lay in between. CDR1 and CDR2 from the germline V gene are SGHVS and FQNEAQ. As DNA, the CDR3 is TGTGCCAGCAGCTTAGCGACGGGTTACAATCAGCCCCAGCATTTT. Residues: CASSLATGYNQPQHF.

This chain connects TRBV11-2 to TRBJ1-5; possible D gene TRBD1, 6 bases. CDR3 length: 14 residues. V lost 5 bases, J lost 4 bases, and 12 bases lay in between. CDR1 is SGHAT and CDR2 is FQNNGV in the germline V gene. This CDR3 reads CASSTGTVNQPQHF. The CDR3 bases are TGTGCCAGCAGCACAGGGACGGTAAATCAGCCCCAGCATTTT.

The chain has TRBV5-1 and TRBJ2-1; D perhaps matches TRBD1 (6 bases). The V gene lost 6 bases and the J gene lost 7 bases, with 17 bases spanning the gap. The germline gives CDR1 SGHRS, CDR2 YFSETQ. This CDR3 spans 14 amino acids. The CDR3 region is CASTDRSKGNEQFF. The DNA for the CDR3 is TGCGCCAGCACCGACAGGTCCAAAGGGAATGAGCAGTTCTTC.

The J gene is TRBJ2-1, the V gene TRBV5-6, with 7 bases aligning to TRBD1. The V gene's germline CDR1 is SGHDT and CDR2 YYEEEE. The CDR3 spans 15 residues. Trimming at V came to 4 bases and at J to 3 bases, leaving 7 bases not matched to a gene. CDR3 region: CASSGGQILYNEQFF. The DNA of the CDR3 is TGTGCCAGCAGCGGGGGACAGATACTCTACAATGAGCAGTTCTTC.

This clone is categorized as medium-sized. The chain employs TRBV4-1 and TRBJ1-5; 10 positions agree with TRBD1. The CDR3 covers 16 residues. CDR1 and CDR2 (germline): MGHRA, YSYEKL. The trim removed 4 bases at V and 3 bases at J, leaving 6 bases unmatched. This CDR3 is CASSPRTGGNNQPQHF. The CDR3 nucleotides are TGCGCCAGCAGCCCTCGGACAGGGGGAAACAATCAGCCCCAGCATTTT.

This clone was detected a few times. CDR3 DNA: TGTGCCAGCAGCCAAGATCTTAGGGTTGAAGCTTTCTTT. This encodes CASSQDLRVEAFF. The chain couples TRBV14 to TRBJ1-1; D is unresolved. This CDR3 has 13 residues. V gave up 0 bases and J gave up 7 bases, with 9 bases separating them. From germline, CDR1 is SGHDN and CDR2 FVKESK.

For this clone: This sample also contains other DNA sequences that code for the same CDR3. V is TRBV30 and J is TRBJ2-7, with 7 bases fitting TRBD1. The CDR3 has 13 residues. Germline trimming cut 0 bases from V and 4 bases from J; bases unmatched to any gene: 3. The germline V gene has CDR1 GTSNPN and CDR2 SVGIG (reference sequence). The CDR3 loop is CAWSVDRVYEQYF. In DNA, the CDR3 is TGTGCCTGGAGTGTCGACAGGGTTTACGAGCAGTACTTC.

This clone was observed a few times. This sequence joins TRBV10-3 and TRBJ2-7; weak D call: TRBD1 (6 bases). Trimming cost V 0 bases and J 6 bases, with 18 bases left between them. Germline V gene lookup returns CDR1 ENHRY and CDR2 SYGVKD. This CDR3 contains 16 residues. In nucleotides, the CDR3 is TGTGCCATCAGTGAGTCAATTGCAGGGGTCTTGACCGAGCAGTACTTC. This encodes CAISESIAGVLTEQYF.

Here the CDR3 DNA reads TGTGCCAGCAGCTACGGACAGGGATACGAGCAGTACTTC. This encodes CASSYGQGYEQYF. The rearrangement joins TRBV11-2 to TRBJ2-7; TRBD1 matches 8 bases. This CDR3 contains 13 residues. Germline V gene sequence: CDR1 SGHAT, CDR2 FQNNGV. Losses at the gene ends were 4 bases for V and 4 bases for J; bases not matched to a gene: 3.

The chain carries TRBV6-1 and TRBJ1-1, with D unresolved. CDR1 is MNHNS, CDR2 SASEGT, per germline. The CDR3 spans 10 residues. Between the trimmed V and J ends, which lost 7 bases and 3 bases, there was a span of 3 bases. The CDR3 region is CASTDTEAFF. The CDR3 coding sequence is TGTGCCAGCACCGACACTGAAGCTTTCTTT.